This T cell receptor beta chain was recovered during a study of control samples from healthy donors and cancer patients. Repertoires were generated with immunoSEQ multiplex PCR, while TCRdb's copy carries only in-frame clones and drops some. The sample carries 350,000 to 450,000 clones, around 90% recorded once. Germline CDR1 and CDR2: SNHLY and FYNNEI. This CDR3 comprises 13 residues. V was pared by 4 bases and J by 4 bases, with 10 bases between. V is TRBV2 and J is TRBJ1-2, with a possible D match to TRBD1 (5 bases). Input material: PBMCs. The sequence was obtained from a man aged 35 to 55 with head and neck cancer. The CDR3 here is CASSGEGPYGYTF. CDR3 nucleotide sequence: TGTGCCAGCAGTGGGGAGGGGCCCTATGGCTACACCTTC.